This T cell receptor (beta chain) was documented in a study of graft-versus-host responses after intestinal transplantation. Study background: Every one of the recipients received anti-thymocyte globulin induction and afterwards took tacrolimus and steroids for roughly three years.

As to this clone: Its antigen is not known.

Sequencing was performed with immunoSEQ multiplex PCR; in TCRdb, only in-frame clones are kept and a portion is missing. The data show approximately 68,000 clones, around 90% seen once. The study, taken as a whole, reports: Within allografts, high graft-versus-host to host-versus-graft clonal ratios were seen among patients with graft-donor T cell macrochimerism. The authors found GvH clones in recipient marrow, some appearing first in ileum or blood.

Germline V gene lookup returns CDR1 LNHDA and CDR2 SQIVND (reference sequence). The CDR3 consists of 15 residues. Trimming took 5 bases from V and 4 from J, leaving 17 bases between them. The specimen was unstimulated CD8+ T cells sorted from spleen or lymph node cells, collected before transplant. This clonotype was obtained from a human donor who was the organ donor for an intestinal transplant. This chain links TRBV19 with TRBJ1-1, with D tentatively TRBD1 (5 bases). This CDR3 is CASSPHPGEGTEAFF. CDR3 sequence (DNA): TGTGCCAGTAGTCCACATCCGGGGGAGGGCACTGAAGCTTTCTTT.